The present entry profiles one T cell receptor beta chain with its context. The data derive from a study of blood T cell repertoires in COVID-19. About the study: Sites across the United States, Italy and Spain contributed samples from acute and convalescent COVID-19. T cells, B-cell-depleted T cells, or PBMCs provided the cDNA or gDNA that served as material.

In the study's own analysis: How many nucleated cells were present was estimated from reference gene primer amplification. Measured with immunoSEQ multiplex PCR; TCRdb has only the in-frame clones, and not every one. V and J calls and clone size are given by that table; D and trimming were obtained from the DNA. The sample has 300,000 to 500,000 clones, roughly 90% seen once. Participants had their cohort set by participant-reported clinical history. V gave up 6 bases and J gave up 0 bases; unmatched junction bases: 4. CDR1 KGHDR and CDR2 SFDVKD come from the germline V gene. The CDR3 has 16 amino acids.

The V and J genes are TRBV24-1 and TRBJ2-1; 10 bases are a match to TRBD2. The source material was PBMCs or T cells enriched from blood (not recorded which). The clonotype comes from a woman between 25 and 40 years old with acute COVID-19. This CDR3 reads CATSTPSGGSYNEQFF. The CDR3 coding sequence is TGTGCCACCAGTACGCCTAGCGGGGGCTCCTACAATGAGCAGTTCTTC.